The TCR beta chain described here comes from a study of blood T cell repertoires in COVID-19. Overall study context: The samples span acute and convalescent COVID-19 from the United States, Italy and Spain. Nucleic acid was either cDNA or gDNA, and it came from T cells, B-cell-depleted T cells, or PBMCs.

The CDR3 sequence is 14 residues long. V dropped 6 bases and J dropped 2; count of bases not matched to a gene: 7. Germline V lookup: CDR1 MDHEN, CDR2 SYDVKM. Original methodology: Estimated nucleated cell counts came from reference gene primer amplification. Sequenced by immunoSEQ multiplex PCR; TCRdb stores in-frame clones only, minus some. V, J and clone size were drawn from that table, and D and trimming were deduced from the DNA. The repertoire consists of around 300,000 clones, with roughly 85% occurring once and the leading ten covering approximately 7.9%. The J gene is TRBJ2-7, the V gene TRBV28; 7 nucleotides line up with TRBD1. Sequences were obtained from peripheral blood. The clonotype originates from a human donor in a cohort sampled during active COVID-19. The CDR3 region is CASRDRRITYEQYF. In DNA, the CDR3 is TGTGCCAGCAGGGACAGGAGGATAACCTACGAGCAGTACTTC.